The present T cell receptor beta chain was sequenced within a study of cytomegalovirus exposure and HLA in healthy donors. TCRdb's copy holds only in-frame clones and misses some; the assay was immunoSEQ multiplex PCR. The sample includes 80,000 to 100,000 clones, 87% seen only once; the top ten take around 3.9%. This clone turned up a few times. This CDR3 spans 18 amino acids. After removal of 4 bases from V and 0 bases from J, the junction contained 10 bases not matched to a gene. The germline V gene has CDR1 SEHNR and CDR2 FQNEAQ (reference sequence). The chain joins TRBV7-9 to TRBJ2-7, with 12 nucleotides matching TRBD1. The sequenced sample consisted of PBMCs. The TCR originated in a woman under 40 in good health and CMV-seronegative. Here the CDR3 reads CASSWYGTGGRSSYEQYF. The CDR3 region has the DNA TGTGCCAGCAGCTGGTACGGGACAGGGGGCCGGAGCTCCTACGAGCAGTACTTC.